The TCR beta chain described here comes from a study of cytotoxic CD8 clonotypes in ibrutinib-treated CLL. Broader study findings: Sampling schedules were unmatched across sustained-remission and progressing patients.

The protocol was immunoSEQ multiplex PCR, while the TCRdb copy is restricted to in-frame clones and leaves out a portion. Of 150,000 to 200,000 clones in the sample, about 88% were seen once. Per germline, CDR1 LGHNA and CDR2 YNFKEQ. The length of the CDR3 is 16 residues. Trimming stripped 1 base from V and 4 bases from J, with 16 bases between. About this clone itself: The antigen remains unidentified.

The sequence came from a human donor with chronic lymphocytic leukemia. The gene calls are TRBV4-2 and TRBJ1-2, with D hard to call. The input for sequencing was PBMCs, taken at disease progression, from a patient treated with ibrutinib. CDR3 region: CASSQGPGRGFYGYTF. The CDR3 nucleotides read TGTGCCAGCAGCCAAGGACCAGGACGGGGATTCTATGGCTACACCTTC.